This T cell receptor beta chain was identified in a study of blood T cells in healthy people across ages. PCR was performed a second time for roughly 7 to 12 cycles using a sample-barcoded 5' primer and a J-beta primer mix. One entry per CDR3 protein, called by TCRdb with MiXCR from the 5' RACE reads. Counted here are about 800,000 distinct CDR3 sequences, nearly 60% occurring once; the ten biggest clones make up 22%. Germline lookup yields CDR1 ENHRY and CDR2 SYGVKD. The length of the CDR3 is 16 residues. Trimming cost V 0 bases and J 1 base, with 12 bases left between them. The chain employs TRBV10-3 and TRBJ2-5; no definite D call. Sequenced sample: blood. The clonotype was recovered from a man aged 30-40 years in good health. The CDR3 spells CAISESNSPFQETQYF. CDR3 coding DNA: TGTGCCATCAGTGAGTCCAACTCACCTTTCCAAGAGACCCAGTACTTC.